This note documents a single T cell receptor (beta chain) sequence. There are 16 residues in the CDR3. Germline V gene sequence: CDR1 SEHNR, CDR2 FQNEAQ (reference sequence). With 3 bases clipped from V and 8 bases from J, the junction kept 11 bases outside the gene matches. The data belong to a study of blood T cell repertoires in COVID-19. Original data processing: The assay estimated nucleated cells by amplifying reference gene primers. TCRdb's copy holds only in-frame clones and misses some; the assay was immunoSEQ multiplex PCR. V, J and clone size reflect that table, while D and trimming were determined from the DNA. The data show roughly 280,000 clones, about nine tenths seen once.

V usage is TRBV7-9 and J usage is TRBJ1-4; 8 positions match TRBD1. The source of this sequence is a man aged 35 to 55 with active or convalescent COVID-19. The sequenced material came from peripheral blood. CDR3 protein: CASSFLDRGRFEKLFF. Here the CDR3 DNA reads TGTGCCAGCAGCTTCCTTGACAGGGGCAGGTTCGAAAAACTGTTTTTT.